The 3 T cell receptor beta chains below come from one sample, sequenced in a study of T cell responses to AZD1222 COVID-19 vaccine. Sequenced by immunoSEQ multiplex PCR; TCRdb stores in-frame clones only, minus some. The table includes approximately 140,000 clones, around four fifths detected once. The source material was peripheral blood, sampled on day 0 of MenACWY control vaccination. These receptors originate from an adult in good health.

The chain employs TRBV6-5 and TRBJ1-1, with TRBD1 identical over 7 bases. Looked up from germline, CDR1 is MNHEY and CDR2 is SVGAGI. The CDR3 is made up of 12 amino acids. V shed 7 bases and J 9 bases; nucleotides not matched to a gene: 8. The CDR3: CASTIQGGKAFF. The CDR3 coding sequence is TGTGCCAGCACCATTCAGGGGGGCAAAGCTTTCTTT.

The chain links TRBV5-1 to TRBJ2-2; TRBD1 matches 10 bases. Trimming cost V 3 bases and J 6 bases; bases outside gene matches: 2. The germline gives CDR1 SGHRS, CDR2 YFSETQ. CDR3 size: 14 residues. The CDR3 sequence: CASSWGQGSGELFF. CDR3 nucleotides: TGCGCCAGCAGCTGGGGACAGGGGTCCGGGGAGCTGTTTTTT.

The DNA for the CDR3 is TGTGCCAGCAGAGATCAGGGAATTGTGGCCAAAAACATTCAGTACTTC. Protein product: CASRDQGIVAKNIQYF. The J gene is TRBJ2-4, the V gene TRBV2; D might be TRBD1 (5 bases). Deletions cut 6 bases from V and 1 base from J, with 16 bases between. CDR1 SNHLY and CDR2 FYNNEI come from the germline V gene. The CDR3 covers 16 residues.